The following is a TCR beta chain sequence with its context. One end of the junction fails to match germline, which may point to a read error. The data belong to a study of naive and memory T cell subsets. Four PCR rounds used nested alpha and beta constant region primers plus the SP2 primer. Via MiXCR, TCRdb re-called the 5' RACE reads, giving one row per CDR3 protein. The sample yields 55,000 to 65,000 distinct CDR3 sequences, approximately 8% seen once. A UMI-containing oligonucleotide was joined by 3' ligation to the TCR cDNA template. Germline assignment: CDR1 SGHVS and CDR2 FQNEAQ. The CDR3 runs to 12 residues.

The chain recombines TRBV7-8 with TRBJ2-5; a possible D gene is TRBD1 (6 bases). This clonotype was obtained from a female donor in good health. The CDR3 DNA is TGTGCCTGCAGAGGGGGTGGCGAGACCCAGTACTTC. Encoded protein: CACRGGGETQYF.